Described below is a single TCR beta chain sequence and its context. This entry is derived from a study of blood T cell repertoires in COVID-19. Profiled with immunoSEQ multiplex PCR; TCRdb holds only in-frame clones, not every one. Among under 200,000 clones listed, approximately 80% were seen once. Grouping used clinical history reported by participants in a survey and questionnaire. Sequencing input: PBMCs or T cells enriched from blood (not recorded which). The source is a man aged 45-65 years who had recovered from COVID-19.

CDR3 sequence: CASSVTGSTDTQYF. CDR3 DNA: TGTGCCAGCAGTGTTACAGGGAGCACAGATACGCAGTATTTT. The V and J genes are TRBV2 and TRBJ2-3; D is perhaps TRBD1 (6 bases). This CDR3 comprises 14 residues. Per germline, CDR1 SNHLY and CDR2 FYNNEI. Deletions cut 4 bases from V and 0 bases from J, with 8 bases between.